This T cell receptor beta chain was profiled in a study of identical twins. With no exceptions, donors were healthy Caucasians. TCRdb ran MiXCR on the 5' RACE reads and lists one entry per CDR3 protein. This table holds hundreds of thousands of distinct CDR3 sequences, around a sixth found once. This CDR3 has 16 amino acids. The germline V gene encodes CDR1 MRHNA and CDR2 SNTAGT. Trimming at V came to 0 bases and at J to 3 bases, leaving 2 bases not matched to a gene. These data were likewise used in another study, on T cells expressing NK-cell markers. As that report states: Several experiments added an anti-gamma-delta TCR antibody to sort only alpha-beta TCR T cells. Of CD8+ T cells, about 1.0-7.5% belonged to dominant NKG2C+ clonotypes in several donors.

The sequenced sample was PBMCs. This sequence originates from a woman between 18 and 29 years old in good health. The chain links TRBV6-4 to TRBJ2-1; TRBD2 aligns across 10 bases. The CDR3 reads CASSDSSSGGYNEQFF. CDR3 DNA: TGTGCCAGCAGTGACTCGTCTAGCGGGGGCTACAATGAGCAGTTCTTC.